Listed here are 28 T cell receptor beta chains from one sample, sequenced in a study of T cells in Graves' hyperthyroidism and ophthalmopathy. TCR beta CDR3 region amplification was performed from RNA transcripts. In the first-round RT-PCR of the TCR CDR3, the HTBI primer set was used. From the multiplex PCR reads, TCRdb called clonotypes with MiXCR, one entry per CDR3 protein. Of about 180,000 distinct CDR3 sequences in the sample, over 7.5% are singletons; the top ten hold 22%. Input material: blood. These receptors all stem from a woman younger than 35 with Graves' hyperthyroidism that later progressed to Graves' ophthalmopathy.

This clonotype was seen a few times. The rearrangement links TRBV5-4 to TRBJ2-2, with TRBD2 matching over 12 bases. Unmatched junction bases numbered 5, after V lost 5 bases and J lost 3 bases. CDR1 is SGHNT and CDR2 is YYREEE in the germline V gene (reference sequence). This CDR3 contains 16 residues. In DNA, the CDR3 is TGTGCCAGCAGGCTAGCGGGGGGGCCCTACACCGGGGAGCTGTTTTTT. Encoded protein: CASRLAGGPYTGELFF.

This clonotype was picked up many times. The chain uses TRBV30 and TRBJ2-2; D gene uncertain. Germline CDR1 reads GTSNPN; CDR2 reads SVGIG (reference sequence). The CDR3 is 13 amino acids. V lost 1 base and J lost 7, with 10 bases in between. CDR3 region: CAWSASVFGELFF. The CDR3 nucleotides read TGTGCCTGGAGTGCCTCGGTTTTCGGGGAGCTGTTTTTT.

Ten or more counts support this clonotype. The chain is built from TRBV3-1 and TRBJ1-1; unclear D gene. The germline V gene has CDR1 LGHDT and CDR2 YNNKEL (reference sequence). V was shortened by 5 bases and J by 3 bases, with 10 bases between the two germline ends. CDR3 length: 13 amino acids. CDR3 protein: CASSSYRDTEAFF. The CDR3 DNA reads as TGTGCCAGCAGCTCCTACCGGGACACTGAAGCTTTCTTT.

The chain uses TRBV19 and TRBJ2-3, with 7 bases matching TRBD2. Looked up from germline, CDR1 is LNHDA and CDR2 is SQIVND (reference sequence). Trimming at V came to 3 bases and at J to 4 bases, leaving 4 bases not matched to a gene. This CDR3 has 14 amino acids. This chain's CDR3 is CASSMTSSADTQYF. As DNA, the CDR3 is TGTGCCAGTAGTATGACTAGCTCAGCAGATACGCAGTATTTT. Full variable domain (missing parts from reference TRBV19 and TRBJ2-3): DGGITQSPKYLFRKEGQNVTLSCEQNLNHDAMYWYRQDPGQGLRLIYYSQIVNDFQKGDIAEGYSVSREKKESFPLTVTSAQKNPTAFYLCASSMTSSADTQYFGPGTRLTVL.

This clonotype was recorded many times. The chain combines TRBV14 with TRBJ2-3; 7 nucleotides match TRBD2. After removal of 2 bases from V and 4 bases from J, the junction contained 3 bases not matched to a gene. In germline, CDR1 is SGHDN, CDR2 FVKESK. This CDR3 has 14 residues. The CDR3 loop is CASSQRLAADTQYF. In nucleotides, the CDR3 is TGTGCCAGCAGCCAACGACTAGCAGCAGATACGCAGTATTTT.

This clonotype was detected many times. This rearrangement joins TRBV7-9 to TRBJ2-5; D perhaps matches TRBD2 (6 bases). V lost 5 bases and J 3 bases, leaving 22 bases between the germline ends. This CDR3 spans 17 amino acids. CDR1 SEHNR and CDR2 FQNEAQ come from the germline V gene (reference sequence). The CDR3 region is CASSPSYLWREEETQYF. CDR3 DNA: TGTGCCAGCAGCCCCAGTTATCTGTGGCGGGAAGAAGAGACCCAGTACTTC.

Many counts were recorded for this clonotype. The CDR3 DNA sequence: TGTGCCAGCAGCTTATGGTCGGATGGCTACACCTTC. Translating gives CASSLWSDGYTF. The V and J genes are TRBV7-9 and TRBJ1-2; no firm D call. With 2 bases removed from V and 6 bases from J, the gap between germline ends came to 7 bases. The CDR3 totals 12 residues. Germline-derived CDR1 and CDR2 are SEHNR and FQNEAQ (reference sequence).

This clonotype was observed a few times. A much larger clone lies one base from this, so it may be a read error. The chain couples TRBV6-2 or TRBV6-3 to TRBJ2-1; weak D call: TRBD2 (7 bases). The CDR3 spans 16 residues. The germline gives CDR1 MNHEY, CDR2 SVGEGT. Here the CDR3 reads CASSYSIAGGGNKQFF. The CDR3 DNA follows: TGTGCCAGCAGTTACTCGATCGCGGGCGGGGGCAATAAGCAGTTCTTC.

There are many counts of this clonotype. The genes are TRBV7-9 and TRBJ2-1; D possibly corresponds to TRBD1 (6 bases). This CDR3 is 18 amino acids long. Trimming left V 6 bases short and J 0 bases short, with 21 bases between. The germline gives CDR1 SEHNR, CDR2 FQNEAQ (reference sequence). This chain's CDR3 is CASRTGHPKKGSYNEQFF. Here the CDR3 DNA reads TGTGCCAGCAGGACAGGCCACCCAAAGAAGGGCTCCTACAATGAGCAGTTCTTC. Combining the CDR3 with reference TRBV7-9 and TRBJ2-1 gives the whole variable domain DTGVSQNPRHKITKRGQNVTFRCDPISEHNRLYWYRQTLGQGPEFLTYFQNEAQLEKSRLLSDRFSAERPKGSFSTLEIQRTEQGDSAMYLCASRTGHPKKGSYNEQFFGPGTRLTVL.

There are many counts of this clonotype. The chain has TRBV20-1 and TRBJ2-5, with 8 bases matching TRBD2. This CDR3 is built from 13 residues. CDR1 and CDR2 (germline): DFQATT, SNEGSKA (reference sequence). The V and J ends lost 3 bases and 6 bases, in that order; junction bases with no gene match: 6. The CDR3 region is CSASPGLAQTQYF. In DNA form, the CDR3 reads TGCAGTGCTAGCCCCGGACTAGCCCAGACCCAGTACTTC.

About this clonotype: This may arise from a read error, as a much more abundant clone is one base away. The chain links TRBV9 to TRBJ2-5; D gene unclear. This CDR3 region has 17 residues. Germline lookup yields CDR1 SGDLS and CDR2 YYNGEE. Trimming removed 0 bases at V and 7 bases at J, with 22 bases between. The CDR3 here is CASSVDSGAARRGTQYF. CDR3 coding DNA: TGTGCCAGCAGCGTAGACTCTGGCGCGGCCAGAAGAGGGACCCAGTACTTC.

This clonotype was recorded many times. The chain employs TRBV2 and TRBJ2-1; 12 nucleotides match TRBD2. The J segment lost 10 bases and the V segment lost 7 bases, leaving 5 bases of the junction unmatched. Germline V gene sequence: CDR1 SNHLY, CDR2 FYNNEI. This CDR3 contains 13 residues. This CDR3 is CASTLAGGGEQFF. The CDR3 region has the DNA TGTGCCAGCACACTAGCGGGAGGTGGGGAGCAGTTCTTC.

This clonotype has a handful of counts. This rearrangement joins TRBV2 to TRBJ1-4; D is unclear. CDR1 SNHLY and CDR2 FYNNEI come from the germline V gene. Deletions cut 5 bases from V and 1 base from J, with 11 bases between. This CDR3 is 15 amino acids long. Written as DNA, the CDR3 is TGTGCCAGCAGTCTATCGCGGGTAACTAATGAAAAACTGTTTTTT. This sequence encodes CASSLSRVTNEKLFF.

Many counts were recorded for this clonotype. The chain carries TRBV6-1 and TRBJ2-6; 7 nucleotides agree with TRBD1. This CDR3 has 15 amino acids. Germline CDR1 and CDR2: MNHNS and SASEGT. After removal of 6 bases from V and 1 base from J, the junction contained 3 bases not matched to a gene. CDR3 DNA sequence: TGTGCCAGCAGAGTCAGGGGGTCTGGGGCCAACGTCCTGACTTTC. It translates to CASRVRGSGANVLTF.

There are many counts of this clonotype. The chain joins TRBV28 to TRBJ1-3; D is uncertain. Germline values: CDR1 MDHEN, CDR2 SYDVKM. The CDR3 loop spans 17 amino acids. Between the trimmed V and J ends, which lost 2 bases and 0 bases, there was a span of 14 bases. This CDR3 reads CASSLIGGATSGNTIYF. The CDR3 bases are TGTGCCAGCAGTTTAATAGGAGGCGCGACCTCTGGAAACACCATATATTTT.

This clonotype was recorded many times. DNA of the CDR3: TGTGCCAGCAGCCAAGGTTCCAGGGGCTACGAGCAGTACTTC. It yields the protein CASSQGSRGYEQYF. This sequence joins TRBV3-1 and TRBJ2-7, with D perhaps matching TRBD1 (6 bases). Germline assignment: CDR1 LGHDT and CDR2 YNNKEL (reference sequence). This CDR3 region has 14 residues. Trimming removed 1 base at V and 3 bases at J, with 10 bases between.

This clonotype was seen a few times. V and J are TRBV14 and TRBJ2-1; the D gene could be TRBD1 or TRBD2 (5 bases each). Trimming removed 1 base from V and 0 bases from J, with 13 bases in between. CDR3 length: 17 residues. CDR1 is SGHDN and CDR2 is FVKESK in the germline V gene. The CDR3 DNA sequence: TGTGCCAGCAGCCAAGGAGGGGCTTCCCCCTCCTACAATGAGCAGTTCTTC. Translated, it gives CASSQGGASPSYNEQFF.

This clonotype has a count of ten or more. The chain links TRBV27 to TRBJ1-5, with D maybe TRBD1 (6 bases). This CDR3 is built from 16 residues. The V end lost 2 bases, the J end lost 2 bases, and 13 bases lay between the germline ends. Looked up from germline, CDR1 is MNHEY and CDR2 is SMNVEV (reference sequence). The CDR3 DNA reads TGTGCCAGCAGTTTAGAGGGGGTAACGGGCAATCAGCCCCAGCATTTT. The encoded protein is CASSLEGVTGNQPQHF.

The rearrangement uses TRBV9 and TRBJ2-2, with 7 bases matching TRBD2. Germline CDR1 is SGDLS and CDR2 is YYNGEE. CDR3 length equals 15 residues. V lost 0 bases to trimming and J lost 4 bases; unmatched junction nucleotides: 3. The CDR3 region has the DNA TGTGCCAGCAGCGTAGGCGGGAGCGGCACCGGGGAGCTGTTTTTT. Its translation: CASSVGGSGTGELFF.

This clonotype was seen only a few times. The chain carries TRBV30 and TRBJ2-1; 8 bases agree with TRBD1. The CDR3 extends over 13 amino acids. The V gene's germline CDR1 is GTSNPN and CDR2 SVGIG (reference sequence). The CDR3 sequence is CAGEQDRASEQFF. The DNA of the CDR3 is TGTGCGGGGGAGCAGGACAGGGCGAGTGAGCAGTTCTTC. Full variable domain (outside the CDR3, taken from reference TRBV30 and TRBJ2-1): SQTIHQWPATLVQPVGSPLSLECTVEGTSNPNLYWYRQAAGRGLQLLFYSVGIGQISSEVPQNLSASRPQDRQFILSSKKLLLSDSGFYLCAGEQDRASEQFFGPGTRLTVL.

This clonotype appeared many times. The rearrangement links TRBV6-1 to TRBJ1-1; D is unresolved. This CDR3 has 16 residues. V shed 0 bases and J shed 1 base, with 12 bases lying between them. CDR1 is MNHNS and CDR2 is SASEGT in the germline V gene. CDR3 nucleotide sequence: TGTGCCAGCAGTGAAGCGCTAGGGCAGGCGAACACTGAAGCTTTCTTT. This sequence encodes CASSEALGQANTEAFF.

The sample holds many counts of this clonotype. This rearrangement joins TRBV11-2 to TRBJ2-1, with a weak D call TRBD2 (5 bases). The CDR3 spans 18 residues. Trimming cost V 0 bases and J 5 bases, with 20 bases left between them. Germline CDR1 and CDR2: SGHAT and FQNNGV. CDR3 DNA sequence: TGTGCCAGCAGCTTAGATCCCGGGAAGGCCCGAGGAGACAATGAGCAGTTCTTC. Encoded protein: CASSLDPGKARGDNEQFF. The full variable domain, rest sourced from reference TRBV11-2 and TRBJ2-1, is EAGVAQSPRYKIIEKRQSVAFWCNPISGHATLYWYQQILGQGPKLLIQFQNNGVVDDSQLPKDRFSAERLKGVDSTLKIQPAKLEDSAVYLCASSLDPGKARGDNEQFFGPGTRLTVL.

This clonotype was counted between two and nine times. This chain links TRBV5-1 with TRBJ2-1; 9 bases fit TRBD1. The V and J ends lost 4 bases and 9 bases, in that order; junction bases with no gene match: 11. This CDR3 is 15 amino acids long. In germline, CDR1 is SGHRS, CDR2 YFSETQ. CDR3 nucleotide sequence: TGCGCCAGCAGCCCTGGACAGGGGCTTTTTATTGAGCAGTTCTTC. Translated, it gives CASSPGQGLFIEQFF.

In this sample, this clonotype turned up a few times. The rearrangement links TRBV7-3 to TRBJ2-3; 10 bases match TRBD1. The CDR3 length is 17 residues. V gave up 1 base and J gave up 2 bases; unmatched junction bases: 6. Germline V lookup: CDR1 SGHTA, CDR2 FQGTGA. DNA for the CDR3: TGTGCCAGCAGCTTAATCGGGACAGGGGAGTACACAGATACGCAGTATTTT. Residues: CASSLIGTGEYTDTQYF.

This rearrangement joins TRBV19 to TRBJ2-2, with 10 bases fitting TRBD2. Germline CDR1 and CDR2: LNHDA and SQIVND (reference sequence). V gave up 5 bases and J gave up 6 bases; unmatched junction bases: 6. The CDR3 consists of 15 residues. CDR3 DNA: TGTGCCAGTAGTCCCATAGCGGGAGGCGCCGGGGAGCTGTTTTTT. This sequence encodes CASSPIAGGAGELFF.

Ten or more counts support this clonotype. The CDR3 bases are TGTGCCATCCCAAAACCGGGACAGGGTACAGATACGCAGTATTTT. It yields the protein CAIPKPGQGTDTQYF. The chain recombines TRBV10-3 with TRBJ2-3; 9 bases map to TRBD1. The junction had 9 bases not matched to a gene; V was cut back by 8 bases and J by 3 bases. CDR1 is ENHRY, CDR2 SYGVKD, per germline. The CDR3 contains 15 residues.

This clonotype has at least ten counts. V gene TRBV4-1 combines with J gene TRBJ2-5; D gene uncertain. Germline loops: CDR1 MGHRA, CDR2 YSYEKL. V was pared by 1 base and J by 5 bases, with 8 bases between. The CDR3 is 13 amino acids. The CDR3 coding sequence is TGCGCCAGCAGCCAAGTCAAGGTGGAGACCCAGTACTTC. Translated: CASSQVKVETQYF.

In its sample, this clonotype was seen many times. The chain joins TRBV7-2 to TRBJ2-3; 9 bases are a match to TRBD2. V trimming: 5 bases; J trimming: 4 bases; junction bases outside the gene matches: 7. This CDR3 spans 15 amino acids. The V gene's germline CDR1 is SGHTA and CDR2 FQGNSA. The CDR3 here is CASSKGLAFPDTQYF. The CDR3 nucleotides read TGTGCCAGCAGCAAGGGACTAGCCTTCCCAGATACGCAGTATTTT.